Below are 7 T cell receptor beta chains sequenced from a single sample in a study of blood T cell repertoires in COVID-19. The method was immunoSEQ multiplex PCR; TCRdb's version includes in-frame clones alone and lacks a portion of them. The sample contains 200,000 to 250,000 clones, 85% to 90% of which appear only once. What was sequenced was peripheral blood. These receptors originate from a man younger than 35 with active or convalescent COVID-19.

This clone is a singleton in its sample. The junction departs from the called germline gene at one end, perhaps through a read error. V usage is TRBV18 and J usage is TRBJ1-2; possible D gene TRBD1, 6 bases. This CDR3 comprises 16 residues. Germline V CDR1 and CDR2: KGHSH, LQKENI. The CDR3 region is CASSPIDSPGTTNKPF. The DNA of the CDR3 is TGTGCCAGCTCACCAATCGACTCTCCCGGGACAACCAACAAACCCTTC.

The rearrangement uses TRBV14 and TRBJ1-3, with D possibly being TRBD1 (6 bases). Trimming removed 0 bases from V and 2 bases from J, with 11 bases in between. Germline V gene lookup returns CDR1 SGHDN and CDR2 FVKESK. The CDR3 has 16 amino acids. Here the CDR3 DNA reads TGTGCCAGCAGCCAAGATCTTGCAGGGGCTGGAAACACCATATATTTT. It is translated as CASSQDLAGAGNTIYF.

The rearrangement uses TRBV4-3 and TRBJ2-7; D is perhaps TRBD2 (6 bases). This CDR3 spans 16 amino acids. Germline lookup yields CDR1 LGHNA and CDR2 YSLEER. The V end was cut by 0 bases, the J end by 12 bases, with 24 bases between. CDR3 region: CASSQETSAAPGAVYF. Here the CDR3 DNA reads TGCGCCAGCAGCCAAGAAACATCGGCTGCCCCGGGAGCTGTGTACTTC.

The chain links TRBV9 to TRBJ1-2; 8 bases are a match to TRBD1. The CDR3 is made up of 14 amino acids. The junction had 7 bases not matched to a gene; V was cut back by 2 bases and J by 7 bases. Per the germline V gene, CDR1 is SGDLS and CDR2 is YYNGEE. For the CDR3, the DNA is TGTGCCAGCAGCGTCGCCCAGGGGGCGGCTGGCTACACCTTC. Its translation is CASSVAQGAAGYTF. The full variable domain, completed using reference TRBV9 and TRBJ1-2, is DSGVTQTPKHLITATGQRVTLRCSPRSGDLSVYWYQQSLDQGLQFLIQYYNGEERAKGNILERFSAQQFPDLHSELNLSSLELGDSALYFCASSVAQGAAGYTFGSGTRLTVV.

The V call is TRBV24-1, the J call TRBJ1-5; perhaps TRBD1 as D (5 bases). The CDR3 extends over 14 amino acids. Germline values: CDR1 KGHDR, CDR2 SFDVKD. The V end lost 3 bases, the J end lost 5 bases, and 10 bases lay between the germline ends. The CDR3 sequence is CATSDVRVDQPQHF. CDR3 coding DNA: TGTGCCACCAGTGATGTCAGGGTCGATCAGCCCCAGCATTTT.

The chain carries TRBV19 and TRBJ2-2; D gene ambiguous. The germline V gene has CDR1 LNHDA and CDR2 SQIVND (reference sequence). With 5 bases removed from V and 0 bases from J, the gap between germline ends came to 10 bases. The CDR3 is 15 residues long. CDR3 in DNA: TGTGCCAGTAGTCCCACCGGTTCGAACACCGGGGAGCTGTTTTTT. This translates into CASSPTGSNTGELFF.

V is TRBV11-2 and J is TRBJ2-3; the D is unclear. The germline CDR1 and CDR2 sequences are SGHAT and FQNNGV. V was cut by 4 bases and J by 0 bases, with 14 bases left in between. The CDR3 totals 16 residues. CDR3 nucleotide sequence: TGTGCCAGCAGCTCTCCCCTCTTTCCTAGCACAGATACGCAGTATTTT. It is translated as CASSSPLFPSTDTQYF.